This T cell receptor beta chain comes out of a study of CD8 T cells in Susac syndrome. About 0.5 to 1 ug RNA was reverse transcribed with random hexamers. One entry per CDR3 protein, called by TCRdb with MiXCR from the immunoSEQ multiplex PCR reads. Of some 300,000 distinct CDR3 sequences listed, approximately 85% are singletons. V lost 7 bases and J 5 bases, leaving 15 bases between the germline ends. This CDR3 region has 14 residues. Germline V gene data show CDR1 as LNHDA and CDR2 as SQIVND (reference sequence). The gene calls are TRBV19 and TRBJ1-5; D unclear. This receptor was identified in a human donor with multiple sclerosis. Sequenced sample: CD8+ T cells from PBMCs. CDR3 sequence (DNA): TGTGCCAGTACCATACACGCGACTTATCAGCCCCAGCATTTT. Its translation is CASTIHATYQPQHF.